Listed here are 19 T cell receptor beta chains from one sample, sequenced in a study of molecular identifiers for immune sequencing clone quantification. TCRdb independently ran MiXCR on the PCR reads; one entry per CDR3 protein. The table records approximately 680,000 distinct CDR3 sequences, about 25% of them present only once. The sequencing sample was made of naive CD8+ T cells from blood, with Jurkat cell RNA spiked in. Subset of the sample: FACS-sorted CD8+CD4-CCR7+CD45RA+ naive T cells. The receptors stem from a human donor in good health. Some libraries in this study had Jurkat cell RNA spiked in.

This clonotype has a count of ten or more. This chain joins TRBV4-3 and TRBJ2-1; a weak D match, TRBD2 (6 bases). V was shortened by 0 bases and J by 5 bases, with 11 bases between the two germline ends. Germline V gene lookup returns CDR1 LGHNA and CDR2 YSLEER. CDR3 length: 15 amino acids. This CDR3 is CASSQEGLLDNEQFF. CDR3 in DNA: TGCGCCAGCAGCCAAGAGGGACTTCTCGACAATGAGCAGTTCTTC.

The chain links TRBV11-2 to TRBJ2-1; D not certain. Germline CDR1 and CDR2: SGHAT and FQNNGV. The CDR3 is 15 residues long. Trimming left V 5 bases short and J 5 bases short, with 16 bases between. This CDR3 reads CASSPGIGFNNEQFF. The CDR3 DNA reads TGTGCCAGCAGCCCCGGAATTGGCTTCAACAATGAGCAGTTCTTC.

This clonotype was seen repeatedly, ten times or more. The CDR3, as DNA: TGTGCCAGCAGCCCGGGGGAGGGGTTCCCAAGCACAGATACGCAGTATTTT. It yields the protein CASSPGEGFPSTDTQYF. The V and J genes are TRBV7-9 and TRBJ2-3, with 7 bases that match TRBD2. Trimming took 5 bases from V and 0 from J; bases not matched to a gene: 11. Germline V gene data show CDR1 as SEHNR and CDR2 as FQNEAQ (reference sequence). This CDR3 contains 17 residues.

Points on this clonotype: A clone one base away is much larger, so this may be a read error. The V and J genes are TRBV13 and TRBJ2-3, with 10 nucleotides matching TRBD2. In germline, CDR1 is PRHDT, CDR2 FYEKMQ (reference sequence). This CDR3 contains 18 residues. Trimming removed 5 bases from V and 2 bases from J; junction bases left unmatched: 13. The CDR3 coding sequence is TGTGCCAGCAGCCATACTAGCGGGGAATATACTAACACAGATACGCAGTATTTT. Translated, it gives CASSHTSGEYTNTDTQYF.

This clonotype has ten or more counts. The chain couples TRBV9 to TRBJ2-5, with D possibly being TRBD1 or TRBD2 (5 bases each). The CDR3 length is 16 residues. Germline values: CDR1 SGDLS, CDR2 YYNGEE. V was clipped by 4 bases and J by 4 bases, with 20 bases between them. This CDR3 reads CASSPGTVGAGETQYF. The CDR3 nucleotides are TGTGCCAGCAGCCCGGGGACCGTAGGGGCTGGAGAGACCCAGTACTTC.

At least ten counts were recorded for this clonotype. The chain uses TRBV7-9 and TRBJ2-7; TRBD1 matches at 9 bases. Trimming at V came to 4 bases and at J to 1 base, leaving 5 bases not matched to a gene. CDR1 is SEHNR, CDR2 FQNEAQ, per germline (reference sequence). The CDR3 spans 15 residues. CDR3 region: CASSWGTGPSYEQYF. As DNA, the CDR3 is TGTGCCAGCAGCTGGGGGACAGGGCCATCCTACGAGCAGTACTTC.

A word on this clonotype: Given a much more abundant clone one base away, this may be a read error. The rearrangement joins TRBV11-2 to TRBJ2-3, with D possibly being TRBD2 (6 bases). The germline CDR1 and CDR2 sequences are SGHAT and FQNNGV. The CDR3 spans 15 residues. The DNA of the CDR3 is TGTGCCTGCAGCTCAAGATGGGGAGGTACGGATACGCAGTATTTT. It specifies CACSSRWGGTDTQYF. The full variable domain, its missing parts supplied by reference TRBV11-2 and TRBJ2-3, is EAGVAQSPRYKIIEKRQSVAFWCNPISGHATLYWYQQILGQGPKLLIQFQNNGVVDDSQLPKDRFSAERLKGVDSTLKIQPAKLEDSAVYLCACSSRWGGTDTQYFGPGTRLTVL.

As for this clonotype: A read error is possible here, since a much larger clone lies one base away. The rearrangement links TRBV7-8 to TRBJ2-7; 7 bases align to TRBD1. With V trimmed by 0 bases and J by 0 bases, 2 bases remained unmatched. Germline-derived CDR1 and CDR2 are SGHVS and FQNEAQ. The CDR3 runs 15 residues. As DNA, the CDR3 is TGTGCCAGCAGCTTAGCCGGACAGGCCTCCTACGAGCAGTACTTC. Its translation is CASSLAGQASYEQYF.

This clonotype appeared many times. The V call is TRBV6-5, the J call TRBJ2-7; D is perhaps TRBD1 (5 bases). The CDR3 length is 15 residues. The V and J ends lost 1 base and 2 bases respectively, with 12 bases between them. Germline values: CDR1 MNHEY, CDR2 SVGAGI. CDR3 sequence: CASSYYTGPAYEQYF. The CDR3 coding sequence is TGTGCCAGCAGTTACTACACAGGCCCCGCCTACGAGCAGTACTTC.

This sequence joins TRBV5-4 and TRBJ2-1; 10 nucleotides match TRBD1. The length of the CDR3 is 15 residues. CDR1 and CDR2 from the germline V gene are SGHNT and YYREEE (reference sequence). Germline trimming cut 5 bases from V and 6 bases from J; bases unmatched to any gene: 8. In DNA, the CDR3 is TGTGCCAGCAGAAAGACAGGGGGCGCAGCCAATGAGCAGTTCTTC. It is translated as CASRKTGGAANEQFF.

The rearrangement joins TRBV19 to TRBJ2-5, with D perhaps matching TRBD1 (6 bases). V shed 6 bases and J shed 5 bases, with 16 bases lying between them. Germline CDR1 and CDR2: LNHDA and SQIVND (reference sequence). The CDR3 totals 14 residues. CDR3 DNA: TGTGCCAGTAGCTACACAGGGTTCCCGGAGACCCAGTACTTC. Translation gives CASSYTGFPETQYF.

This clonotype has ten or more counts. The chain has TRBV10-2 and TRBJ1-1; 11 nucleotides align to TRBD1. CDR1 and CDR2 (germline): WSHSY, SAAADI. The CDR3 length is 15 residues. V shed 5 bases and J 5 bases; nucleotides not matched to a gene: 7. CDR3 amino acids: CASSFGQGARTEAFF. The CDR3 region has the DNA TGCGCCAGCAGTTTTGGACAGGGGGCGCGAACTGAAGCTTTCTTT.

This clonotype was seen a few times. J is TRBJ2-5 and V is TRBV7-9; TRBD2 agrees at 14 bases. The CDR3 is 16 amino acids. With 5 bases clipped from V and 4 bases from J, the junction kept 6 bases outside the gene matches. CDR1 is SEHNR, CDR2 FQNEAQ, per germline (reference sequence). The CDR3 here is CASSGGLAGVSETQYF. The CDR3 DNA reads TGTGCCAGCAGCGGGGGACTAGCGGGAGTGTCAGAGACCCAGTACTTC.

This clonotype was detected only once. One junction end does not reproduce the germline sequence, and a read error may be involved. The chain is built from TRBV6-1 and TRBJ2-3; a weak D match, TRBD2 (5 bases). CDR3 size: 16 residues. CDR1 and CDR2 (germline): MNHNS, SASEGT. CDR3 region: CASSSGPGPSTATQYF. The CDR3 DNA is TGTGCCAGCAGTTCGGGCCCGGGCCCTAGCACAGCTACGCAGTATTTT.

This clonotype was counted at least ten times. J is TRBJ2-7 and V is TRBV7-9; TRBD2 agrees at 10 bases. J gave up 6 bases and V 5 bases, and 10 bases lay outside the gene matches. The CDR3 runs to 15 residues. Germline-derived CDR1 and CDR2 are SEHNR and FQNEAQ (reference sequence). For the CDR3, the DNA is TGTGCCAGCAGCCCTAGCGGGGGACTTCCTACCGAGCAGTACTTC. Its translation is CASSPSGGLPTEQYF. The whole variable domain, remainder taken from reference TRBV7-9 and TRBJ2-7, is DTGVSQNPRHKITKRGQNVTFRCDPISEHNRLYWYRQTLGQGPEFLTYFQNEAQLEKSRLLSDRFSAERPKGSFSTLEIQRTEQGDSAMYLCASSPSGGLPTEQYFGPGTRLTVT.

The gene calls are TRBV20-1 and TRBJ2-7; D possibly matches TRBD1 or TRBD2 (5 bases each). There are 15 residues in the CDR3. Germline CDR1 DFQATT, CDR2 SNEGSKA (reference sequence). Trimming shortened V by 5 bases and J by 2 bases, and 19 bases separated the two germline ends. This CDR3 is CSASDPGRATYEQYF. The CDR3 DNA sequence: TGCAGTGCTTCAGATCCGGGACGGGCCACCTACGAGCAGTACTTC.

This clonotype was recorded a few times. The V gene is TRBV30, the J gene TRBJ2-7; a possible D gene is TRBD2 (6 bases). CDR1 GTSNPN and CDR2 SVGIG come from the germline V gene (reference sequence). This CDR3 has 13 residues. The germline V and J ends were trimmed by 3 bases and 7 bases, with 16 bases remaining between them. The CDR3 region is CAWSLGTGGEQYF. DNA of the CDR3: TGTGCCTGGAGCTTAGGGACTGGGGGGGAGCAGTACTTC.

Remarks on this clonotype: A much larger clone is a single base away; this may be a read error. This chain joins TRBV20-1 and TRBJ1-1, with a tentative D call TRBD1 (5 bases). Trimming pared 0 bases from V and 6 bases from J, leaving 14 bases between. CDR3 length: 14 residues. CDR1 and CDR2 from the germline V gene are DFQATT and SNEGSKA (reference sequence). CDR3 sequence reads: CSARDVGWTPEAFF. CDR3 DNA: TGCAGTGCTAGAGATGTGGGGTGGACACCTGAAGCTTTCTTT.

The chain recombines TRBV15 with TRBJ2-1, with TRBD1 as a possible D gene (6 bases). The CDR3 runs 13 residues. The V gene's germline CDR1 is LNHNV and CDR2 YYDKDF (reference sequence). Trimming left V 3 bases short and J 12 bases short, with 15 bases between. The CDR3 sequence is CATSSDRINTQFF. The DNA for the CDR3 is TGTGCCACCAGCAGTGACAGGATTAATACGCAGTTCTTC.